Included here is one T cell receptor beta chain sequence, with context. The sample belongs to a study of CD8+ T cells in alopecia areata. Study at large: Patients in the treated group were given tofacitinib by mouth, 5 to 10 mg twice a day. For 6 to 18 months, tofacitinib was taken, and 6 months off drug followed.

The CDR3 sequence is 12 residues long. Germline CDR1 is SQVTM and CDR2 is ANQGSEA. V shed 6 bases and J shed 2 bases, with 10 bases lying between them. It was cDNA, reverse transcribed from extracted RNA, that served as the sequencing template. Data came from immunoSEQ multiplex PCR; TCRdb stores just in-frame clones and leaves some out. The table lists about 120,000 clones, roughly two fifths of them singletons, with approximately 2.8% in the top ten. As part of sample collection, lesional scalp punch biopsies and peripheral blood were taken from alopecia areata patients. The receptor's source is a human donor with alopecia areata. The sequencing input was CD4+ T cells sorted from blood. The chain combines TRBV29-1 with TRBJ1-1, with no clear D. The CDR3 region is CSVQSPNTEAFF. The CDR3 coding sequence is TGCAGCGTACAATCACCCAACACTGAAGCTTTCTTT.